This TCR beta chain is from a study of control samples from healthy donors and cancer patients. V was cut by 6 bases and J by 6 bases, with 12 bases left in between. This CDR3 comprises 12 residues. CDR1 and CDR2 (germline): MNHNY, SVGAGI (reference sequence). This clone was seen once. Assay: immunoSEQ multiplex PCR; the TCRdb copy retains only in-frame clones and omits some. Here the sample spans under 150,000 clones, approximately 90% being singletons. This receptor was taken from a woman in her twenties or thirties in good health. This rearrangement joins TRBV6-6 to TRBJ2-7, with D possibly matching TRBD2 (5 bases). Sequencing was done on a sample of blood. CDR3 protein: CASSVVSGEQYF. The CDR3 DNA is TGTGCCAGCAGCGTCGTGAGCGGCGAGCAGTACTTC.